This record looks at one T cell receptor (beta chain) sequence and its context. In the same sample, other DNA sequences code for this CDR3. This sample is part of a study of blood T cell repertoires in COVID-19. Some clones are missing from TCRdb's copy, which holds only in-frame ones; the method was immunoSEQ multiplex PCR. The sample holds about 270,000 clones, roughly 86% seen once. The CDR3 spans 11 residues. CDR1 and CDR2 (germline): DFQATT, SNEGSKA (reference sequence). V lost 2 bases, J lost 5 bases, and 5 bases lay in between. The V gene is TRBV20-1, the J gene TRBJ2-3; D remains ambiguous. The sequencing input was peripheral blood. The origin of this receptor is a man aged 35 to 55 with active or convalescent COVID-19. Written as DNA, the CDR3 is TGCAGTGCTAGAACCGGAGATACGCAGTATTTT. This gives the protein CSARTGDTQYF.